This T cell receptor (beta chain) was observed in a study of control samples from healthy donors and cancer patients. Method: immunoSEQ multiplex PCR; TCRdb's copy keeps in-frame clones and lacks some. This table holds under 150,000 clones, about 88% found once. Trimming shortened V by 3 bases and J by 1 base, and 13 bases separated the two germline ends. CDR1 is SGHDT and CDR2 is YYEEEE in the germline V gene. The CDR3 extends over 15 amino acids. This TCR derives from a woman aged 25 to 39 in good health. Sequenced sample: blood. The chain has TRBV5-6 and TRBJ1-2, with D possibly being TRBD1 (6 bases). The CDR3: CASSSRQAFNYGYTF. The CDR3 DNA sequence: TGTGCCAGCAGCTCCAGACAGGCCTTTAACTATGGCTACACCTTC.